This T cell receptor (beta chain) emerged from a study of blood T cell repertoires in COVID-19. This CDR3 is built from 14 residues. Trimming left V 3 bases short and J 2 bases short, with 10 bases between. Germline V gives CDR1 SGHVS, CDR2 FNYEAQ. Produced via immunoSEQ multiplex PCR; TCRdb's table is partial and in-frame only. The data contain about 200,000 clones, around 76% of them seen just once; the ten biggest clones take up 6.5% to 9.5%. The receptor was derived from a woman in her sixties with COVID-19, enrolled during active disease. The sample comprised peripheral blood. J is TRBJ2-5 and V is TRBV7-6; D not certain. The CDR3 DNA reads TGTGCCAGCAGCTTGAGTGGCAGGCAAGAGACCCAGTACTTC. This sequence encodes CASSLSGRQETQYF.